This TCR beta chain was captured by sequencing in a study of T cell responses to AZD1222 COVID-19 vaccine. Germline V CDR1 and CDR2: LGHNT, FRNRAP. With 6 bases removed from V and 8 bases from J, the gap between germline ends came to 17 bases. The CDR3 has 14 amino acids. Profiled with immunoSEQ multiplex PCR; TCRdb holds only in-frame clones, not every one. The sample carries about 94,000 clones, 90% recorded once. The rearrangement links TRBV12-5 to TRBJ2-1, with D maybe TRBD2 (5 bases). The sequencing used peripheral blood, collected on day 0 of AZD1222 vaccination. The receptor was isolated from an adult in good health. The CDR3 bases are TGTGCTAGTGGGGAAGGACTGCCAACTCATGAGCAGTTCTTC. Protein sequence: CASGEGLPTHEQFF.